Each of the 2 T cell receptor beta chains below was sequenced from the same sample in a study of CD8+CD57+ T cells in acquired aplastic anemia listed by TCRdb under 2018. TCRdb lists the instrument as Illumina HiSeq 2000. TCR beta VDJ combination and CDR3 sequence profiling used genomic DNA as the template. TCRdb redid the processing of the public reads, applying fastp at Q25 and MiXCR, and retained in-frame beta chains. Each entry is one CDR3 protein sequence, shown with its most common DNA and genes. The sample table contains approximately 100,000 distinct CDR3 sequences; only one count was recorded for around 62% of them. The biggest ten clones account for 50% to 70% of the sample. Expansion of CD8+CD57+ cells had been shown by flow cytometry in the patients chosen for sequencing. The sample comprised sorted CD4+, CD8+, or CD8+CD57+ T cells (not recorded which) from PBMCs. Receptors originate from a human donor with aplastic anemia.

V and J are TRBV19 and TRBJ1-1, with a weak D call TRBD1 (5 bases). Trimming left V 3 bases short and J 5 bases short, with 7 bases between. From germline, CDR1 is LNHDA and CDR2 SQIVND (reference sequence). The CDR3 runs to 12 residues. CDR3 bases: TGTGCCAGTAGTATGGGGGGGACTGAAGCTTTCTTT. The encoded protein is CASSMGGTEAFF.

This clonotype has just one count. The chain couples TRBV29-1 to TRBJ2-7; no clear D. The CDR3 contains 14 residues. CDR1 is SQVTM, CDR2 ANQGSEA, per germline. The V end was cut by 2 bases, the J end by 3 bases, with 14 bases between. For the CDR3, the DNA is TGCAGCGTTGAATTCCGCGGCTCAAGCTACGAGCAGTACTTC. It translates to CSVEFRGSSYEQYF.